This is a list of T cell receptor beta chains from one sample in a study of beta chain features in type 1 diabetes. Data came from immunoSEQ multiplex PCR; TCRdb stores just in-frame clones and leaves some out. The sample carries approximately 170,000 clones, roughly 8% recorded once. The sample comprised central memory CD4+ T cells from blood. These receptor sequences come from a woman between 35 and 50 years old with type 1 diabetes. The CDR3 runs from the conserved cysteine through the conserved F or W. The D gene is left open where the match is weak. Not every row has a clone size; where given, it reads once, few, many or a size class.

CDR3 DNA	CDR3 protein	V gene	J gene	clone size	D gene
TGCGCCAGCAGCTTGCCTGCTAGCGGGAGGGCCAATGAGCAGTTCTTC	CASSLPASGRANEQFF	TRBV5-1	TRBJ2-1	few	TRBD2
TGTGCCACCCACCGGACAGGGCGGTACGAGCAGTACTTC	CATHRTGRYEQYF	TRBV6-5	TRBJ2-7	NA	TRBD1
TGTGCCAGCAGTTACTCGGCCGGGACAGCCCGCCCTGAGCAGTACTTC	CASSYSAGTARPEQYF	TRBV6-5	TRBJ2-7	NA	TRBD1
TGCGCCAGCATTTGTGGGAACAGGGGCTACGAGCAGTACTTC	CASICGNRGYEQYF	TRBV23-1	TRBJ2-7	NA	TRBD1
TGTGCCAGCATACTACGGGGGAGCGAGACTGAAGCTTTCTTT	CASILRGSETEAFF	TRBV28	TRBJ1-1	NA	NA
TGTGCCAGCAGTTCCGTCCGCGGGGGGAGTGGGGCCAACGTCCTGACTTTC	CASSSVRGGSGANVLTF	TRBV27	TRBJ2-6	few	TRBD2
TGTGCCAGCAATGAACCTGGGACATTGGAAAACATTCAGTACTTC	CASNEPGTLENIQYF	TRBV28	TRBJ2-4	few	NA
TGTGCCTGTGACAGGGGGAACACAGATACGCAGTATTTT	CACDRGNTDTQYF	TRBV30	TRBJ2-3	NA	TRBD1
TGCGCCAGCAGCCAAGATTTAAACAGCAACTATGGCTACACCTTC	CASSQDLNSNYGYTF	TRBV5-4	TRBJ1-2	NA	NA
TGTGCCAGCAGCTTCAGGGGGATAGGCTATGGCTACACCTTC	CASSFRGIGYGYTF	TRBV27	TRBJ1-2	many	TRBD1
TGTGCCAGCAGCTCGGCGGGGGGTCGGGAGCAGTACTTC	CASSSAGGREQYF	TRBV7-6	TRBJ2-7	NA	TRBD2
TGTGCCAGCAGTGAATGGGGACAGAGCATAGATACGCAGTATTTT	CASSEWGQSIDTQYF	TRBV6-1	TRBJ2-3	few	TRBD1
TGCGCCAGCAGCTTGGCGGTGAACTATGGCTACACCTTC	CASSLAVNYGYTF	TRBV5-1	TRBJ1-2	few	NA
TGTGCCTGGAGTGTACTGGCGGGAGCCTCAGATACGCAGTATTTT	CAWSVLAGASDTQYF	TRBV30	TRBJ2-3	many	TRBD2
TGTGCCAGCAGCGGACATTCAACCTACAATGAGCAGTTCTTC	CASSGHSTYNEQFF	TRBV21-1	TRBJ2-1	few	NA
TGCGCCAGCAGCTCGACAGGGATCTATGGCTACACCTTC	CASSSTGIYGYTF	TRBV5-1	TRBJ1-2	few	TRBD1
TGTGCCAGCAACGGTCAGGGGGAGAACACTGAAGCTTTCTTT	CASNGQGENTEAFF	TRBV28	TRBJ1-1	NA	TRBD1
TGTGCCAGCAGCTTAGCTAGGGGTAAGGCAGCGGGACTGAACAATGAGCAGTTCTTC	CASSLARGKAAGLNNEQFF	TRBV11-1	TRBJ2-1	NA	TRBD2
TGCGCCAGCAGCCAAGGGTTTTTGCAGGGAGGCTCCTACGAGCAGTACTTC	CASSQGFLQGGSYEQYF	TRBV4-1	TRBJ2-7	few	NA
TGTGCCAGCAGCGTAGATGGGACAGCCTACAATGAGCAGTTCTTC	CASSVDGTAYNEQFF	TRBV9	TRBJ2-1	many	TRBD1
TGTGCCACCAGCAGGTCGGACAGGGGTCGCAATCAGCCCCAGCATTTT	CATSRSDRGRNQPQHF	TRBV15	TRBJ1-5	NA	TRBD1
TGTGCCAGCAGCGGCTCTGGAAACACCATATATTTT	CASSGSGNTIYF	TRBV25-1	TRBJ1-3	many	NA
TGTGCCAGCAGCCGGGACAGCTACGAGCAGTACTTC	CASSRDSYEQYF	TRBV5-4	TRBJ2-7	few	TRBD1
TGTGCCTGGAAACGTAGCGGGGTCTCCTACGAGCAGTACTTC	CAWKRSGVSYEQYF	TRBV30	TRBJ2-7	few	TRBD2
TGTGCCAGCAGTCCCCAACGACAGGCCCACTACGAGCAGTACTTC	CASSPQRQAHYEQYF	TRBV28	TRBJ2-7	many	NA
TGTGCCAGTGTGGACAGGGGGAATGGCTACACCTTC	CASVDRGNGYTF	TRBV6-5	TRBJ1-2	NA	TRBD1
TGTGCCAGCAGCTCTCCCCACAGGGGAGATACAGGAGCTTTCTTT	CASSSPHRGDTGAFF	TRBV7-2	TRBJ1-1	few	TRBD1
TGCAGCGTCCAAGGGGGCTCCGCGAGTAGCTCCTACGAGCAGTACTTC	CSVQGGSASSSYEQYF	TRBV29-1	TRBJ2-7	NA	TRBD1
TGCGCCAGCAGCCAAGAGAAAGGCGGGACCTACAATGAGCAGTTCTTC	CASSQEKGGTYNEQFF	TRBV4-1	TRBJ2-1	NA	NA
TGCAGCGTTGAAAGGCAGGGGCCTCCCTACGAGCAGTACTTC	CSVERQGPPYEQYF	TRBV29-1	TRBJ2-7	few	NA
TGTGCCAGCAGCTTCCGGCGGGGTTCGTACAATGAGCAGTTCTTC	CASSFRRGSYNEQFF	TRBV5-4	TRBJ2-1	NA	NA
TGTGCCAGCAGTTTAGAGACAGGCACAGATACGCAGTATTTT	CASSLETGTDTQYF	TRBV28	TRBJ2-3	few	NA
TGTGCCAGCAGCCCCGGGTTAGCGATGACCCAGTACTTC	CASSPGLAMTQYF	TRBV14	TRBJ2-5	few	NA
TGTGCCAGCAGCTTTTCAGGGATGGGTGGCTACACCTTC	CASSFSGMGGYTF	TRBV5-4	TRBJ1-2	many	NA
TGTGCCAGCAGCCAAGAGGAAGGAGCGATCGCCTACGAGCAGTACTTC	CASSQEEGAIAYEQYF	TRBV4-2	TRBJ2-7	few	NA
TGTGCCAGCAGTTTAATAATGGAGACCCAGTACTTC	CASSLIMETQYF	TRBV5-6	TRBJ2-5	NA	NA
TGTGCCAGCAGACCACAGGGCTCGACTAATGAAAAACTGTTTTTT	CASRPQGSTNEKLFF	TRBV28	TRBJ1-4	few	NA
TGTGCCAGCAGCCCGGGGACAGGGGAGGCTCGGGCTTTCTTT	CASSPGTGEARAFF	TRBV7-9	TRBJ1-1	few	TRBD1
TGTGCCAGCAGCGCATCCCGTACAGGGGTCGGTGAGCAGTTCTTC	CASSASRTGVGEQFF	TRBV7-3	TRBJ2-1	NA	TRBD1
TGCGCCAGCAGCAGGGGAGGGGAAGTACAAGAGACCCAGTACTTC	CASSRGGEVQETQYF	TRBV10-2	TRBJ2-5	NA	NA
TGTGCCAGCAGCTTCGCCCTAGCGGGAGTTGAGCAGTTCTTC	CASSFALAGVEQFF	TRBV7-9	TRBJ2-1	few	TRBD2
TGTGCCAGCAGCCGAAGACTAGCGGGAGATAACGAGCAGTACTTC	CASSRRLAGDNEQYF	TRBV6-5	TRBJ2-7	few	TRBD2
TGCAGCGTTGAATTCAGAGCCGGAGGCGGGGAGACCCAGTACTTC	CSVEFRAGGGETQYF	TRBV29-1	TRBJ2-5	NA	NA
TGTGCCAGCAGCCTCGGGACATGGGCTCCCGTCGAGCAGTACTTC	CASSLGTWAPVEQYF	TRBV7-8	TRBJ2-7	NA	NA
TGTGCCAGCAGCGCCGCCACTGATGAGCAGTTCTTC	CASSAATDEQFF	TRBV7-2	TRBJ2-1	NA	NA
TGTGCCAGCAGCCGGACCGTAGGCCCTACTATCCAGGGTGAGCAGTTCTTC	CASSRTVGPTIQGEQFF	TRBV11-2	TRBJ2-1	few	NA
TGTGCCAGCGGGACAGGGGCCTACGAGCAGTACTTC	CASGTGAYEQYF	TRBV28	TRBJ2-7	few	TRBD1
TGTGCCAGCAGTGAACAGCCTAACTATGGCTACACCTTC	CASSEQPNYGYTF	TRBV6-4	TRBJ1-2	NA	NA
TGCGCCAGCAGCTTGGAACAGGGTCGAGGTGAGCAGTTCTTC	CASSLEQGRGEQFF	TRBV5-1	TRBJ2-1	NA	NA
TGCAGCGTTGAAGAAAGGGGGAGCCCCTTTGCCAAAAACATTCAGTACTTC	CSVEERGSPFAKNIQYF	TRBV29-1	TRBJ2-4	few	NA
TGTGCCAGCAGTTACTCGTCTAGCGGTAGGGAGACCCAGTACTTC	CASSYSSSGRETQYF	TRBV6-5	TRBJ2-5	NA	TRBD2
TGTGCCAGCAGCGGAGGGTACAGATCTAATGAAAAACTGTTTTTT	CASSGGYRSNEKLFF	TRBV9	TRBJ1-4	few	NA
TGCGCCAGCAATCCGGGACACAACTCTGGGGCCAACGTCCTGACTTTC	CASNPGHNSGANVLTF	TRBV5-1	TRBJ2-6	NA	NA
TGTGCCAGCAGTCTAGGGGGCCTTAGGGCCACAGATACGCAGTATTTT	CASSLGGLRATDTQYF	TRBV6-6	TRBJ2-3	few	TRBD1
TGTGCCAGTAGTATAGCGGGACAGGATTACGAGCAGTACTTC	CASSIAGQDYEQYF	TRBV19	TRBJ2-7	few	TRBD1
TGCGCCAGCAGCCCGGCGGGGGTGGGCAATCAGCCCCAGCATTTT	CASSPAGVGNQPQHF	TRBV5-1	TRBJ1-5	NA	NA
TGTGCCAGCAGTTTGCGCTTGAGAGCCTCAGGGAACACTGAAGCTTTCTTT	CASSLRLRASGNTEAFF	TRBV28	TRBJ1-1	few	NA
TGTGCCAGCAGCCAGACCGGGACAGACAATGAGCAGTTCTTC	CASSQTGTDNEQFF	TRBV5-5	TRBJ2-1	NA	TRBD1